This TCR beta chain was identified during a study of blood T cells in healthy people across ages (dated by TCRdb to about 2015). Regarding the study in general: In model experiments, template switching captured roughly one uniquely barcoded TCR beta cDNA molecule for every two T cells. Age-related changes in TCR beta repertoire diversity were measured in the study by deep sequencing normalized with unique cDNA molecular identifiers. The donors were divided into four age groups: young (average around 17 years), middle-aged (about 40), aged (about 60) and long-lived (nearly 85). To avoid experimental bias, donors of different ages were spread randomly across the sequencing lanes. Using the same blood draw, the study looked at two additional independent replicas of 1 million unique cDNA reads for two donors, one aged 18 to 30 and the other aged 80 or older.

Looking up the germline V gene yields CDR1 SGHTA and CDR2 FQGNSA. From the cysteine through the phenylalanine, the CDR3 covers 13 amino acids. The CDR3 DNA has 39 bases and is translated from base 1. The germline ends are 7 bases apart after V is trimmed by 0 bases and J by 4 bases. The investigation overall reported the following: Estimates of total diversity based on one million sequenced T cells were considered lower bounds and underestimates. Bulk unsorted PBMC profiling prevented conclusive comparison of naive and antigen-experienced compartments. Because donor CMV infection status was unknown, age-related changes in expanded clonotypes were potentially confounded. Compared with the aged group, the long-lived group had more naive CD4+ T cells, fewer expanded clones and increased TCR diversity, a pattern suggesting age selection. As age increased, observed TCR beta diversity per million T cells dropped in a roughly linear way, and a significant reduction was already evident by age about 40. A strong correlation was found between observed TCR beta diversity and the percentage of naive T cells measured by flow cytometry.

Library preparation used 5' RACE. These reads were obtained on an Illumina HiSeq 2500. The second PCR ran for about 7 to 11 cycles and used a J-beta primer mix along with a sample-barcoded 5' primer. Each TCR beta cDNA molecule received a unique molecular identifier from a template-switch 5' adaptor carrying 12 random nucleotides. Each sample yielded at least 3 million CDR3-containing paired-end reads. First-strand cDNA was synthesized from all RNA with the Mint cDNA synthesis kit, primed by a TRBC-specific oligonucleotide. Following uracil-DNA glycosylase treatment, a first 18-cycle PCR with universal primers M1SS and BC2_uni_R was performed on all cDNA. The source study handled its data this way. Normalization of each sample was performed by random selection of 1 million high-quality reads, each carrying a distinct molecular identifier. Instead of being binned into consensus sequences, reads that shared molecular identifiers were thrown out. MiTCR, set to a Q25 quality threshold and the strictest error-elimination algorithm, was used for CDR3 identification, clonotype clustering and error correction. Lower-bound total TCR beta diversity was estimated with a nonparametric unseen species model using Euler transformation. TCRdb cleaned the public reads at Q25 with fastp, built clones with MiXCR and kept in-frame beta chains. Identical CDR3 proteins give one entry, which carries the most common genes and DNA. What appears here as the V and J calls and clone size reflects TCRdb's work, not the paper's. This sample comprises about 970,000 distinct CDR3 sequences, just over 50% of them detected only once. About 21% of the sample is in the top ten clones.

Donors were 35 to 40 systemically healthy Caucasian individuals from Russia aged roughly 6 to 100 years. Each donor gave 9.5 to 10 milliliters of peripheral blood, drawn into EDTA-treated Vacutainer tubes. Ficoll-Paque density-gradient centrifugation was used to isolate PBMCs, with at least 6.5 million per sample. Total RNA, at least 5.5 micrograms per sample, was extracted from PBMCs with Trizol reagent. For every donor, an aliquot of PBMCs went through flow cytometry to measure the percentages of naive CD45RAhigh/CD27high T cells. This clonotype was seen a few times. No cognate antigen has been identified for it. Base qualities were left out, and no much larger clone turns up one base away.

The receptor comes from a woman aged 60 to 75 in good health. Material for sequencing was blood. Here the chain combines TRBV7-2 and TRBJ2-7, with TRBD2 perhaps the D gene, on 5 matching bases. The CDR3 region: CASSLAGEYEQYF. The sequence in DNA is TGTGCCAGCAGCTTAGCGGGAGAGTACGAGCAGTACTTC.